This TCR beta chain was retrieved from a study of T-cell reconstitution after alpha-beta-depleted transplantation in children. As it was prepared, the TCRbeta library received unique molecular identifiers. Each CDR3 protein gets one entry after TCRdb re-called the PCR reads with MiXCR. The sample consists of about 400,000 distinct CDR3 sequences, 10% to 15% of them appearing once. This CDR3 is built from 15 residues. Germline CDR1 reads SGHRS; CDR2 reads YFSETQ. V was pared by 4 bases and J by 0 bases, with 10 bases between. Ten or more counts support this clonotype. This receptor was taken from a human donor who donated a stem cell graft to a child with Fanconi anemia. The source material was PBMCs, sampled from the stem cell graft. This sequence joins TRBV5-1 and TRBJ2-2; D remains unclear. The CDR3 sequence is CASSADTPNTGELFF. CDR3 nucleotides: TGCGCCAGCAGCGCCGACACCCCGAACACCGGGGAGCTGTTTTTT.